This passage covers 18 T cell receptor beta chains from one sample sequenced in a study of blood T cell repertoires in COVID-19. Sequenced by immunoSEQ multiplex PCR; TCRdb stores in-frame clones only, minus some. The sample comprises roughly 390,000 clones, less than 85% of which are singletons, and roughly 3.6% rests with the top ten. Material: peripheral blood. These receptors came from a woman between 18 and 29 years old with acute or convalescent COVID-19.

This chain joins TRBV11-2 and TRBJ2-6; D remains ambiguous. Trimming pared 1 base from V and 2 bases from J, leaving 9 bases between. CDR3 length: 16 residues. CDR1 is SGHAT and CDR2 is FQNNGV in the germline V gene. The CDR3 here is CASSLGPQTGANVLTF. CDR3 nucleotides: TGTGCCAGCAGCTTAGGTCCCCAAACTGGGGCCAACGTCCTGACTTTC.

The V call is TRBV6-5, the J call TRBJ1-2; D not resolved. Trimming cost V 6 bases and J 2 bases, with 7 bases left between them. The CDR3 extends over 12 amino acids. Germline V gives CDR1 MNHEY, CDR2 SVGAGI. The CDR3 protein is CASSAGNYGYTF. CDR3 DNA sequence: TGTGCCAGCAGCGCCGGGAACTATGGCTACACCTTC.

This chain uses TRBV23-1 with TRBJ1-5; the D is unclear. TRBV23-1 has ORF status, its function being uncertain. The CDR3 loop spans 16 amino acids. The V and J ends lost 1 base and 0 bases respectively, with 10 bases between them. CDR3 sequence (DNA): TGCGCCAGCAGTCAATACGAGGGATATAGCAATCAGCCCCAGCATTTT. Its protein is CASSQYEGYSNQPQHF.

The V gene is TRBV7-2, the J gene TRBJ2-1; 8 bases line up with TRBD2. CDR1 SGHTA and CDR2 FQGNSA come from the germline V gene. V lost 3 bases and J lost 3; bases outside the gene matches: 4. The CDR3 has 15 amino acids. The CDR3 reads CASSFLLAGYNEQFF. For the CDR3, the DNA is TGTGCCAGCAGCTTTCTGCTAGCGGGCTACAATGAGCAGTTCTTC. Filled out from reference TRBV7-2 and TRBJ2-1, the complete variable domain reads GAGVSQSPSNKVTEKGKDVELRCDPISGHTALYWYRQSLGQGLEFLIYFQGNSAPDKSGLPSDRFSAERTGGSVSTLTIQRTQQEDSAVYLCASSFLLAGYNEQFFGPGTRLTVL.

The CDR3 sequence is CASSYSYNQPQHF. For the CDR3, the DNA is TGTGCCAGCAGTTACAGCTACAATCAGCCCCAGCATTTT. V and J are TRBV6-5 and TRBJ1-5; D is unclear. Deletions cut 2 bases from V and 3 bases from J, with 5 bases between. The germline gives CDR1 MNHEY, CDR2 SVGAGI. This CDR3 has 13 amino acids.

The CDR3 DNA is TGTGCCAGCAGCCCTCATAGTTGGGAGGTCGGGGGGTCTGAAGCTTTCTTT. Its translation: CASSPHSWEVGGSEAFF. The chain is built from TRBV5-8 and TRBJ1-1; tentative D call: TRBD1 (5 bases). The germline V gene has CDR1 SGHTS and CDR2 YDEGEE. Trimming stripped 4 bases from V and 6 bases from J, with 25 bases between. This CDR3 region has 17 residues. Complete variable domain (other parts from reference TRBV5-8 and TRBJ1-1): EAGVTQSPTHLIKTRGQQATLRCSPISGHTSVYWYQQALGLGLQFLLWYDEGEERNRGNFPPRFSGRQFPNYSSELNVNALELEDSALYLCASSPHSWEVGGSEAFFGQGTRLTVV.

This clone appeared a few times. This chain connects TRBV12-3 or TRBV12-4 to TRBJ1-1, with TRBD1 as a possible D gene (6 bases). V was pared by 5 bases and J by 3 bases, with 10 bases between. The CDR3 consists of 13 residues. The CDR3: CASSPHRDTEAFF. In nucleotides, the CDR3 is TGTGCCAGCAGTCCGCACAGGGACACTGAAGCTTTCTTT.

The chain carries TRBV15 and TRBJ2-1; tentatively, D is TRBD2 (5 bases). Germline-derived CDR1 and CDR2 are LNHNV and YYDKDF (reference sequence). The CDR3 is 13 residues long. Trimming removed 3 bases at V and 7 bases at J, with 10 bases between. The CDR3 DNA follows: TGTGCCACCAGCAGTCGCAGAGGGAATGAGCAGTTCTTC. Translation gives CATSSRRGNEQFF.

This chain links TRBV13 with TRBJ1-6; D not certain. Deletions cut 1 base from V and 10 bases from J, with 11 bases between. The CDR3 runs to 14 residues. Germline V gene lookup returns CDR1 PRHDT and CDR2 FYEKMQ (reference sequence). DNA of the CDR3: TGTGCCAGCAGCTTAGACCTAGGAGGGTCACCCCTCCACTTT. It translates to CASSLDLGGSPLHF. Full variable domain (outside the CDR3, taken from reference TRBV13 and TRBJ1-6): AAGVIQSPRHLIKEKRETATLKCYPIPRHDTVYWYQQGPGQDPQFLISFYEKMQSDKGSIPDRFSAQQFSDYHSELNMSSLELGDSALYFCASSLDLGGSPLHFGNGTRLTVT.

The gene calls are TRBV5-5 and TRBJ1-6; 9 nucleotides agree with TRBD1. With 5 bases clipped from V and 8 bases from J, the junction kept 11 bases outside the gene matches. Germline V gene lookup returns CDR1 SGHKS and CDR2 YYEKEE (reference sequence). CDR3 length: 16 amino acids. In DNA form, the CDR3 reads TGTGCCAGCAGTTCGAGGACAGGGGCGTTGGATTCACCCCTCCACTTT. Amino acid sequence: CASSSRTGALDSPLHF.

This chain connects TRBV12-3 or TRBV12-4 to TRBJ1-1; D not certain. There are 13 residues in the CDR3. The V end was cut by 2 bases, the J end by 0 bases, with 4 bases between. CDR3 bases: TGTGCCAGCAGTTTATCAGTGAACACTGAAGCTTTCTTT. It specifies CASSLSVNTEAFF.

V usage is TRBV3-1 (or the pseudogene TRBV3-2) and J usage is TRBJ2-2, with TRBD2 identical over 10 bases. CDR3 size: 16 residues. V shed 0 bases, J shed 5 bases, and the junction held 3 bases outside the gene matches. The germline CDR1 and CDR2 sequences are LGHDT and YNNKEL (reference sequence). CDR3 region: CASSQEAGGRTGELFF. The CDR3 DNA reads TGTGCCAGCAGCCAAGAAGCGGGGGGGAGGACCGGGGAGCTGTTTTTT.

The gene calls are TRBV3-1 (or the pseudogene TRBV3-2) and TRBJ1-2, with D unclear. V lost 2 bases and J 1 base, leaving 8 bases between the germline ends. Germline V gives CDR1 LGHDT, CDR2 YNNKEL (reference sequence). CDR3 length equals 14 residues. The CDR3 DNA reads TGTGCCAGCAGCCAAAACGGGGTTAACTATGGCTACACCTTC. Translating it yields CASSQNGVNYGYTF.

The V and J genes are TRBV12-5 and TRBJ1-3, with TRBD1 matching 8 bases. The CDR3 sequence is 14 residues long. V was clipped by 5 bases and J by 2 bases; unmatched bases: 2. Germline V lookup: CDR1 LGHNT, CDR2 FRNRAP. Here the CDR3 DNA reads TGTGCTAGTGGTCAGGGGGCGCCTGGAAACACCATATATTTT. This codes for CASGQGAPGNTIYF.

This chain links TRBV19 with TRBJ1-2; D might be TRBD1 (5 bases). The germline V gene has CDR1 LNHDA and CDR2 SQIVND (reference sequence). Deletions cut 4 bases from V and 8 bases from J, with 11 bases between. The CDR3 sequence is 12 residues long. The CDR3 coding sequence is TGTGCCAGTAGTACTGACAGAGGCGGCTACACCTTC. The encoded protein is CASSTDRGGYTF.

The V and J genes are TRBV11-2 and TRBJ2-3; no reliable D call. Trimming removed 8 bases from V and 0 bases from J, with 15 bases in between. Germline V gene sequence: CDR1 SGHAT, CDR2 FQNNGV. The CDR3 length is 15 residues. CDR3 nucleotides: TGTGCCAGCTCCGAACATTATCCTAGCACAGATACGCAGTATTTT. Translation gives CASSEHYPSTDTQYF. The entire variable domain, with the rest obtained from reference TRBV11-2 and TRBJ2-3, is as follows: EAGVAQSPRYKIIEKRQSVAFWCNPISGHATLYWYQQILGQGPKLLIQFQNNGVVDDSQLPKDRFSAERLKGVDSTLKIQPAKLEDSAVYLCASSEHYPSTDTQYFGPGTRLTVL.

The chain has TRBV2 and TRBJ1-1; possible D gene TRBD1, 5 bases. This CDR3 comprises 15 residues. V was trimmed by 6 bases and J by 5 bases, leaving 19 bases between them. Looked up from germline, CDR1 is SNHLY and CDR2 is FYNNEI. In DNA, the CDR3 is TGTGCCAGCAGCCAAAACAGGAGGGGATGGACTGAAGCTTTCTTT. The encoded protein is CASSQNRRGWTEAFF.

The V and J genes are TRBV12-3 or TRBV12-4 and TRBJ1-2; D not resolved. Trimming pared 3 bases from V and 8 bases from J, leaving 13 bases between. This CDR3 comprises 13 residues. The CDR3 here is CASSFSLSKGYTF. CDR3 DNA: TGTGCCAGCAGTTTCAGTCTGTCGAAAGGCTACACCTTC.